One sample yielded the 20 T cell receptor beta chains listed below, sequenced in a study of T-cell memory formation after mild COVID-19. TCRdb fed the 5' RACE reads into MiXCR, producing one record per CDR3 protein. The top ten hold 23% of the sample, which has around 200,000 distinct CDR3 sequences, about 20% seen once. The sequenced material came from PBMCs or a T cell subset sorted from them (not recorded which). These receptor sequences come from an adult woman who had mild COVID-19 (a few samples of this study predate the infection). Cell type and time point are not known.

CDR3 sequence reads: CASSSGGPEAFF. The CDR3 DNA follows: TGTGCCAGCAGCTCGGGGGGTCCTGAAGCTTTCTTT. The genes are TRBV11-2 and TRBJ1-1; tentative D call: TRBD1 (5 bases). This CDR3 is 12 amino acids long. CDR1 and CDR2 (germline): SGHAT, FQNNGV. V lost 4 bases and J lost 6, with 9 bases in between.

This clonotype was observed a few times. V and J are TRBV5-8 and TRBJ1-2; D unclear. Trimming cost V 2 bases and J 2 bases, with 19 bases left between them. The CDR3 runs 17 residues. Germline V lookup: CDR1 SGHTS, CDR2 YDEGEE. The chain's CDR3 is CASSFPTRTTANYGYTF. As DNA, the CDR3 is TGTGCCAGCAGCTTCCCGACTCGGACTACTGCAAACTATGGCTACACCTTC.

This chain connects TRBV6-5 to TRBJ2-5; D gene unclear. Between the trimmed V and J ends, which lost 0 bases and 5 bases, there was a span of 10 bases. CDR1 is MNHEY and CDR2 is SVGAGI in the germline V gene. This CDR3 is 14 amino acids long. In nucleotides, the CDR3 is TGTGCCAGCAGTTACTCGGGGATGGCGGAGACCCAGTACTTC. Translation gives CASSYSGMAETQYF.

This clonotype has only a few counts. The chain links TRBV6-1 to TRBJ2-7, with 10 nucleotides matching TRBD1. V lost 0 bases and J lost 7; bases outside the gene matches: 12. Germline values: CDR1 MNHNS, CDR2 SASEGT. This CDR3 comprises 17 residues. In nucleotides, the CDR3 is TGTGCCAGCAGTGAAGCGCGATACTCCGACAGGGGGCAAGAGCAGTACTTC. This translates into CASSEARYSDRGQEQYF.

This clonotype has a handful of counts. V and J are TRBV12-3 or TRBV12-4 and TRBJ1-6; no definite D call. The CDR3 runs 13 residues. The V end lost 8 bases, the J end lost 7 bases, and 12 bases lay between the germline ends. CDR3 sequence: CASSRNGNSPLHF. The CDR3 DNA reads as TGTGCCAGCTCCAGAAACGGGAATTCACCCCTCCACTTT.

This clonotype was counted a few times. V and J are TRBV4-1 and TRBJ1-1; TRBD1 is a possible D gene (5 bases). The length of the CDR3 is 15 residues. Trimming pared 4 bases from V and 6 bases from J, leaving 18 bases between. Germline CDR1 and CDR2: MGHRA and YSYEKL. The CDR3 DNA follows: TGCGCCAGCAGCCCAGGGCGCGGGGATCTATCTGAAGCTTTCTTT. This gives the protein CASSPGRGDLSEAFF.

Only a few counts were recorded for this clonotype. The chain's CDR3 is CASSGWRDQETQYF. The CDR3 nucleotides are TGTGCCAGCAGTGGGTGGAGGGACCAAGAGACCCAGTACTTC. The V gene is TRBV7-9, the J gene TRBJ2-5, with a tentative D call TRBD2 (6 bases). V lost 6 bases and J 0 bases, leaving 11 bases between the germline ends. The CDR3 sequence is 14 residues long. Germline CDR1 and CDR2: SEHNR and FQNEAQ (reference sequence).

This clonotype was observed at least ten times. The chain has TRBV30 and TRBJ2-1; either TRBD1 or TRBD2 may fit D (5 bases each). Germline CDR1 GTSNPN, CDR2 SVGIG (reference sequence). The V end lost 4 bases, the J end lost 4 bases, and 11 bases lay between the germline ends. The CDR3 consists of 13 residues. The CDR3 sequence is CAWTRGGYNEQFF. The CDR3 DNA follows: TGTGCCTGGACACGGGGCGGTTACAATGAGCAGTTCTTC.

The V and J genes are TRBV12-3 or TRBV12-4 and TRBJ1-5, with 7 bases matching TRBD1. J gave up 7 bases and V 4 bases, and 4 bases lay outside the gene matches. CDR3 size: 13 residues. DNA of the CDR3: TGTGCCAGCAGTTCCACAGGGGTCCAGCCCCAGCATTTT. This translates into CASSSTGVQPQHF.

This clonotype turned up a few times. The CDR3 nucleotides read TGTGCCATCAGTGACAGGGGGCAGGATGGCTACACCTTC. Protein sequence: CAISDRGQDGYTF. The chain combines TRBV10-3 with TRBJ1-2; TRBD1 aligns across 8 bases. The CDR3 runs to 13 residues. Per germline, CDR1 ENHRY and CDR2 SYGVKD. Germline trimming cut 3 bases from V and 6 bases from J; bases unmatched to any gene: 3.

The sample holds a few counts of this clonotype. This chain uses TRBV7-3 with TRBJ2-1; D tentatively reads TRBD1 or TRBD2 (5 bases each). The CDR3 covers 16 residues. Germline-derived CDR1 and CDR2 are SGHTA and FQGTGA. V was cut by 1 base and J by 8 bases, with 18 bases left in between. CDR3 nucleotide sequence: TGTGCCAGCAGCTTAAGATCCGGGACCGGTCCGGATGAGCAGTTCTTC. It is translated as CASSLRSGTGPDEQFF. Combining the CDR3 with reference TRBV7-3 and TRBJ2-1 gives the whole variable domain GAGVSQTPSNKVTEKGKYVELRCDPISGHTALYWYRQSLGQGPEFLIYFQGTGAADDSGLPNDRFFAVRPEGSVSTLKIQRTERGDSAVYLCASSLRSGTGPDEQFFGPGTRLTVL.

This chain connects TRBV5-1 to TRBJ2-2; 9 bases match TRBD1. CDR1 is SGHRS and CDR2 is YFSETQ in the germline V gene. The CDR3 runs to 17 residues. With 0 bases clipped from V and 6 bases from J, the junction kept 9 bases outside the gene matches. In nucleotides, the CDR3 is TGCGCCAGCAGCTTGGTCAGGACAGGGGAATACCCCGGGGAGCTGTTTTTT. It translates to CASSLVRTGEYPGELFF.

This clonotype has ten or more counts. The gene calls are TRBV5-1 and TRBJ2-1; 11 bases line up with TRBD2. V gave up 0 bases and J gave up 7 bases; unmatched junction bases: 6. Germline lookup yields CDR1 SGHRS and CDR2 YFSETQ. The CDR3 extends over 16 amino acids. CDR3 in amino acids: CASSLEPSGRLNEQFF. The DNA for the CDR3 is TGCGCCAGCAGCTTGGAGCCTAGCGGGAGGCTGAATGAGCAGTTCTTC.

This clonotype has only a few counts. The rearrangement links TRBV29-1 to TRBJ2-6, with 7 bases fitting TRBD1. The V and J ends lost 4 bases and 2 bases, in that order; junction bases with no gene match: 8. The CDR3 sequence is 16 residues long. Germline values: CDR1 SQVTM, CDR2 ANQGSEA. This CDR3 is CSVVPSQGAGANVLTF. The DNA of the CDR3 is TGCAGCGTTGTACCCTCCCAGGGGGCTGGGGCCAACGTCCTGACTTTC.

This clonotype was seen a handful of times. The CDR3 sequence is CASSSQTVYSGNTIYF. DNA for the CDR3: TGTGCCAGCAGCTCACAGACGGTATACTCTGGAAACACCATATATTTT. The V and J genes are TRBV5-6 and TRBJ1-3, with no clear D. V lost 3 bases to trimming and J lost 0 bases, with 13 bases between them. There are 16 residues in the CDR3. CDR1 and CDR2 (germline): SGHDT, YYEEEE.

In its sample, this clonotype was seen a few times. V and J are TRBV7-3 and TRBJ1-2; maybe TRBD1 (5 bases). With 1 base removed from V and 7 bases from J, the gap between germline ends came to 16 bases. CDR1 is SGHTA, CDR2 FQGTGA, per germline. The CDR3 is 15 residues long. The CDR3 region has the DNA TGTGCCAGCAGCTTAATGGGGGGTTTACCTGGTGGCTACACCTTC. Amino acid sequence: CASSLMGGLPGGYTF.

This chain joins TRBV2 and TRBJ2-1; D is possibly TRBD2 (7 bases). Per the germline V gene, CDR1 is SNHLY and CDR2 is FYNNEI. There are 13 residues in the CDR3. The V end was cut by 6 bases, the J end by 4 bases, with 10 bases between. The CDR3 nucleotides are TGTGCCAGCAGGGGGGGGCCTTACAATGAGCAGTTCTTC. Protein: CASRGGPYNEQFF.

This clonotype was seen more than once but under ten times. This chain uses TRBV5-1 with TRBJ2-2; D is ambiguous. CDR3 length equals 15 residues. The germline gives CDR1 SGHRS, CDR2 YFSETQ. Deletions cut 2 bases from V and 3 bases from J, with 11 bases between. The CDR3 is CASSFYGGDTGELFF. Here the CDR3 DNA reads TGCGCCAGCAGCTTTTACGGTGGGGACACCGGGGAGCTGTTTTTT. The complete variable domain, with remaining parts taken from reference TRBV5-1 and TRBJ2-2, reads KAGVTQTPRYLIKTRGQQVTLSCSPISGHRSVSWYQQTPGQGLQFLFEYFSETQRNKGNFPGRFSGRQFSNSRSEMNVSTLELGDSALYLCASSFYGGDTGELFFGEGSRLTVL.

A few counts support this clonotype. The V gene is TRBV4-1, the J gene TRBJ2-1, with D possibly being TRBD1 (6 bases). The CDR3 spans 16 residues. V was shortened by 2 bases and J by 8 bases, with 19 bases between the two germline ends. Germline CDR1 is MGHRA and CDR2 is YSYEKL. This CDR3 reads CASSQPRQASQDEQFF. The CDR3 coding sequence is TGCGCCAGCAGCCAACCCCGACAGGCCAGTCAGGATGAGCAGTTCTTC.

This clonotype was detected only a few times. The genes are TRBV5-1 and TRBJ2-3; D not resolved. This CDR3 contains 16 residues. Between the trimmed V and J ends, which lost 7 bases and 4 bases, there was a span of 22 bases. The germline CDR1 and CDR2 sequences are SGHRS and YFSETQ. DNA for the CDR3: TGCGCCAGCTTCCCGACCTCTACTACTCGACCAGATACGCAGTATTTT. Protein sequence: CASFPTSTTRPDTQYF.